This T cell receptor delta chain was observed in a study of gammadelta T cells in human blood (TCRdb year 2020). The library was produced with RT-PCR. Sequencing relied on an Illumina MiSeq. TCRdb called clones anew from the public reads via CATT; matching DNA rows were later pooled. The sample has 750 to 850 delta-chain clones on record, about 35% of them singletons. Less than 25% of the sample is in the top ten clones. This clone is characterized as large (0.1 to 1%). What this receptor recognizes is not known. Per-nucleotide qualities are absent, and no much larger clonotype sits a single base away. The same CDR3 is also encoded by other DNA sequences in this sample. Study-wide findings and limitations: According to the study, polyclonal expansion of innate gamma-delta T cells immediately after birth appeared to be driven by microbial exposure.

The germline V gene supplies CDR1 GEAIGNYY and CDR2 EKD. Including the terminal cysteine and phenylalanine, the CDR3 comprises 17 residues. Only the CDR3 DNA stays, 51 bases, in frame from base 1. From V the trimming removes 3 bases and from J it removes 4 bases, while the gene matches leave 3 bases of the junction unaccounted for. This chain joins TRDV2 to TRDJ3; 12 central nucleotides agree with TRDD3. Sequenced: Vgamma9Vdelta2 gamma-delta T cells from infant blood. The origin of this receptor is a human donor. The CDR3 loop reads CACDLLGDTWDTRQMFF. Read as DNA, the sequence is TGTGCCTGTGACCTACTGGGGGATACTTGGGACACCCGACAGATGTTTTTC.